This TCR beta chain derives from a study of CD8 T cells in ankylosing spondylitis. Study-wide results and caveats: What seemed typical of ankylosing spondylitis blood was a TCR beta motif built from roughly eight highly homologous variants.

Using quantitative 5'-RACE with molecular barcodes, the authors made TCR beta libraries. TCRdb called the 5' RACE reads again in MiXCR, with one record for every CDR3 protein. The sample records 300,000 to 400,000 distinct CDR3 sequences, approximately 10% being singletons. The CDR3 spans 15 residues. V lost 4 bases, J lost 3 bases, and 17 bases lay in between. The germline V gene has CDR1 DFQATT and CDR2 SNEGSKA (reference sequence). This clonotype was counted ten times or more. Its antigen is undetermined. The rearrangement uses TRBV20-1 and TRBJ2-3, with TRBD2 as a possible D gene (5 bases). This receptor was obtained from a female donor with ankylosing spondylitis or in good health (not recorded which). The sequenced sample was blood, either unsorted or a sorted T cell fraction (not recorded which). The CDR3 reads CSATSGRDGTDTQYF. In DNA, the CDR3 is TGCAGTGCTACTTCGGGAAGGGATGGAACAGATACGCAGTATTTT.